This T cell receptor beta chain was identified in a study of blood T cell repertoires in COVID-19. Study as a whole: Samples came from the United States, Italy and Spain, spanning acute and convalescent COVID-19. Sources were T cells, B-cell-depleted T cells, or PBMCs; the material itself was cDNA or gDNA.

The table lists this clone with a count of one. V was pared by 5 bases and J by 2 bases, with 9 bases between. Germline CDR1 MDHEN, CDR2 SYDVKM. CDR3 size: 13 residues. Original processing methods: From reference gene primer amplification, estimates of nucleated cell counts were derived. Repertoires were generated with immunoSEQ multiplex PCR, while TCRdb's copy carries only in-frame clones and drops some. The V and J calls and clone size were taken over from that table, and D and trimming were inferred from the DNA. The table lists 140,000 to 150,000 clones, around 87% of them singletons. What was sequenced was peripheral blood. The rearrangement uses TRBV28 and TRBJ1-2, with a possible D match to TRBD1 (6 bases). The receptor was derived from a woman between 50 and 59 years old with active or convalescent COVID-19. The CDR3 sequence is CASSRTANYGYTF. The CDR3 region has the DNA TGTGCCAGCAGTCGGACAGCGAACTATGGCTACACCTTC.